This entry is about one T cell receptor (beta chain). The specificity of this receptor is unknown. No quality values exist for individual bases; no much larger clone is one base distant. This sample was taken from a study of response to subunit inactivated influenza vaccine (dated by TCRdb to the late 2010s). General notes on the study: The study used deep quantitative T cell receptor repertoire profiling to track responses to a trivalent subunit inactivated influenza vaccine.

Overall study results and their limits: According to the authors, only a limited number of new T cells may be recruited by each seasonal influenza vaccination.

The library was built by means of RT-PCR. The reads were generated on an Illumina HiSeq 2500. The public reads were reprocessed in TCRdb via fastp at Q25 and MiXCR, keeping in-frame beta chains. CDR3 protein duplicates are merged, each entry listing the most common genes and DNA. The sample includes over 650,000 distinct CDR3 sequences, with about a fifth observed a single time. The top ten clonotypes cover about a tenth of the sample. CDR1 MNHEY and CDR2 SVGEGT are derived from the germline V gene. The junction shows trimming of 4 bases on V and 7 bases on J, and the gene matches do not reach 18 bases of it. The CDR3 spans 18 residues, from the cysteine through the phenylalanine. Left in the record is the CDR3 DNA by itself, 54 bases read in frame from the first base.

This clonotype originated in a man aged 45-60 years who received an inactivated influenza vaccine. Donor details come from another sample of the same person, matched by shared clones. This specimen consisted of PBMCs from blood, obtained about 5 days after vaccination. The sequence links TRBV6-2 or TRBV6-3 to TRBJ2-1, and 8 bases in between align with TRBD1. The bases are TGTGCCAGCAGTTCCTTCCTCCTCCAGGGGGCTGGGGGGAATGAGCAGTTCTTC. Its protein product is CASSSFLLQGAGGNEQFF.